The 11 T cell receptor beta chains given below trace back to one sample, sequenced in a study of shared clonotypes between healthy human individuals. CD8 cells regarded as naive lacked CD45RO, were positively chosen for CCR7, and omitted terminally differentiated effector memory CD45RA+ cells. The assay was immunoSEQ multiplex PCR, and TCRdb's table has in-frame clones only and misses some. The repertoire holds 550,000 to 750,000 clones, about 90% seen once, with approximately 24% in the top ten. Sequencing was carried out using naive CD8+ T cells sorted from blood. The receptors derive from a man younger than 45 in good health.

This clone was recorded once. The V call is TRBV4-3, the J call TRBJ2-2; 8 nucleotides align to TRBD1. Losses at the gene ends were 1 base for V and 1 base for J; bases not matched to a gene: 5. Germline V gene data show CDR1 as LGHNA and CDR2 as YSLEER. CDR3 size: 17 residues. CDR3 residues: CASSQVAGGLNTGELFF. CDR3 DNA sequence: TGCGCCAGCAGCCAAGTGGCAGGGGGCTTGAACACCGGGGAGCTGTTTTTT.

A single count supports this clone. The gene calls are TRBV15 and TRBJ2-1; 7 nucleotides line up with TRBD2. V was clipped by 5 bases and J by 3 bases; unmatched bases: 1. The CDR3 spans 13 residues. The germline CDR1 and CDR2 sequences are LNHNV and YYDKDF (reference sequence). CDR3 region: CATSGGDYNEQFF. CDR3 in DNA: TGTGCCACCAGCGGGGGGGACTACAATGAGCAGTTCTTC.

The gene calls are TRBV7-9 and TRBJ2-1; 11 nucleotides align to TRBD1. CDR3 length: 12 amino acids. Germline assignment: CDR1 SEHNR and CDR2 FQNEAQ (reference sequence). The J segment lost 10 bases and the V segment lost 9 bases, leaving 5 bases of the junction unmatched. CDR3 in amino acids: CASPGQGGEQFF. CDR3 bases: TGTGCCAGTCCGGGACAGGGGGGCGAGCAGTTCTTC.

The chain is built from TRBV15 and TRBJ2-7, with D uncertain. V lost 3 bases, J lost 4 bases, and 10 bases lay in between. This CDR3 spans 13 amino acids. Germline V gene sequence: CDR1 LNHNV, CDR2 YYDKDF (reference sequence). Written as DNA, the CDR3 is TGTGCCACCAGCAGTCGGGCCGGGTACGAGCAGTACTTC. Amino acids: CATSSRAGYEQYF.

The chain couples TRBV30 to TRBJ2-2, with 10 bases matching TRBD1. The V segment lost 5 bases and the J segment 5 bases; nucleotides outside the gene matches: 5. CDR3 length: 14 residues. Germline V gene lookup returns CDR1 GTSNPN and CDR2 SVGIG (reference sequence). The CDR3 DNA sequence: TGTGCCTGGGACAGGGGGCCCTTTACCGGGGAGCTGTTTTTT. Its translation: CAWDRGPFTGELFF.

The rearrangement links TRBV29-1 to TRBJ2-7; D gene uncertain. The CDR3 consists of 14 residues. The germline V gene has CDR1 SQVTM and CDR2 ANQGSEA. Trimming took 4 bases from V and 1 from J, leaving 14 bases between them. As DNA, the CDR3 is TGCAGCGTTGTATTAGCTAGGGCGTCCTACGAGCAGTACTTC. This codes for CSVVLARASYEQYF.

In this sample, this clone turned up a few times. The CDR3 DNA sequence: TGTGCCAGTAGTTACGACGCCACCGGGGAGCTGTTTTTT. This codes for CASSYDATGELFF. The chain joins TRBV19 to TRBJ2-2; D not resolved. The germline CDR1 and CDR2 sequences are LNHDA and SQIVND (reference sequence). This CDR3 contains 13 residues. Trimming left V 5 bases short and J 4 bases short, with 8 bases between.

For this clone: The sample holds other DNA sequences that translate to the same CDR3. The chain employs TRBV15 and TRBJ1-5; D gene unclear. CDR3 length equals 13 residues. V was trimmed by 0 bases and J by 7 bases, leaving 7 bases between them. Germline CDR1 and CDR2: LNHNV and YYDKDF (reference sequence). The CDR3 protein is CATSRDRAQPQHF. CDR3 nucleotides: TGTGCCACCAGCAGAGATCGGGCCCAGCCCCAGCATTTT.

This clone was observed once. The CDR3 protein is CASSPRGNTEAFF. The CDR3 DNA reads as TGTGCCAGCAGCCCCAGGGGTAACACTGAAGCTTTCTTT. The chain recombines TRBV4-2 with TRBJ1-1, with D possibly TRBD1 on 6 matching bases. V was cut by 4 bases and J by 2 bases, with 8 bases left in between. The germline V gene has CDR1 LGHNA and CDR2 YNFKEQ. This CDR3 has 13 amino acids.

Only a few counts were recorded for this clone. The genes are TRBV10-3 and TRBJ1-2; unclear D gene. The germline V gene encodes CDR1 ENHRY and CDR2 SYGVKD. Trimming left V 10 bases short and J 3 bases short, with 12 bases between. CDR3 size: 12 residues. The CDR3 here is CATRTVDYGYTF. The DNA for the CDR3 is TGTGCCACCCGGACGGTCGACTATGGCTACACCTTC.

The V call is TRBV7-9, the J call TRBJ2-7, with 12 bases aligning to TRBD2. Looked up from germline, CDR1 is SEHNR and CDR2 is FQNEAQ (reference sequence). With V trimmed by 5 bases and J by 7 bases, 12 bases remained unmatched. The CDR3 extends over 16 amino acids. The CDR3 bases are TGTGCCAGCAGCCCTCCCCTAGCGGGAGGGCCAAGAGAGCAGTACTTC. Protein sequence: CASSPPLAGGPREQYF.